This T cell receptor beta chain was recovered during a study of beta chain features in type 1 diabetes. General study results and limits: Shortening of TCRB CDR3s, moderate but significant, appeared in all four CD4+ subsets of Type 1 diabetes patients. A potential PCR bias toward shorter templates would be equal in patient and control samples.

The CDR3 has 16 residues. V lost 4 bases and J lost 6, with 21 bases in between. Germline V gene data show CDR1 as SGHTA and CDR2 as FQGNSA. Of note for this clone: As yet, its antigen is unknown.

Expressed TCRB transcripts were sequenced after all isolated RNA was converted to cDNA. The assay was immunoSEQ multiplex PCR, and TCRdb's table has in-frame clones only and misses some. Of around 650,000 clones listed, roughly an eighth were seen once; the top ten hold more than 0.095%. The clonotype originates from a man aged 25 to 45 with type 1 diabetes. The sequenced material came from naive CD4+ T cells from blood. V and J are TRBV7-2 and TRBJ1-2; D uncertain. CDR3 nucleotides: TGTGCCAGCAGCTCCGCCAGGTCCAGTGGGGTTGATGGCTACACCTTC. It specifies CASSSARSSGVDGYTF.